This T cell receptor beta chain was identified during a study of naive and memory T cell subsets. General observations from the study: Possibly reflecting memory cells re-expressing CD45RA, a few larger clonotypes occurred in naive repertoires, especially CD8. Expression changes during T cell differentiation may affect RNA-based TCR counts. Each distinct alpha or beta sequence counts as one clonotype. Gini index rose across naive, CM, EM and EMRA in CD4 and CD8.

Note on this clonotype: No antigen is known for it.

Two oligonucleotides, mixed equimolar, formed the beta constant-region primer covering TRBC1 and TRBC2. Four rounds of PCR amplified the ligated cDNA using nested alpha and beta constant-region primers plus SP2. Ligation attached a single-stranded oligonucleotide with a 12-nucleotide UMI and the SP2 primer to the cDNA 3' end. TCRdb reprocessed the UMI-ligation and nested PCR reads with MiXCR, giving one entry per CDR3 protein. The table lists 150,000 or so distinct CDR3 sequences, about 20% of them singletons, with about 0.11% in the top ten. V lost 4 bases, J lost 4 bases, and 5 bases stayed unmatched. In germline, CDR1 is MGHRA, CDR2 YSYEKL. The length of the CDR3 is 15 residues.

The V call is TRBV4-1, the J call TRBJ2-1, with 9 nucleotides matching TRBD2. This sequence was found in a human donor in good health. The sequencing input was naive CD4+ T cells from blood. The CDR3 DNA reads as TGCGCCAGCAGCCCACTAGCGGGCCATTACAATGAGCAGTTCTTC. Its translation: CASSPLAGHYNEQFF.